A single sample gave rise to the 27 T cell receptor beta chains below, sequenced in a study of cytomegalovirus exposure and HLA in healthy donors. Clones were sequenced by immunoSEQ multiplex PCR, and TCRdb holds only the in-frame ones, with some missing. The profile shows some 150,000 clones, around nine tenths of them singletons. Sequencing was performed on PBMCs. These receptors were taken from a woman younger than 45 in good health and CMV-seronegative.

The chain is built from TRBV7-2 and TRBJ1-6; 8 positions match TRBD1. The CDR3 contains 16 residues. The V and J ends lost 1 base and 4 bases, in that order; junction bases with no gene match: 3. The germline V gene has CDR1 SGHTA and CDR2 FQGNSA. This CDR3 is CASSLGDRRYNSPLHF. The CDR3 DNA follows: TGTGCCAGCAGCTTAGGGGACAGGCGGTATAATTCACCCCTCCACTTT.

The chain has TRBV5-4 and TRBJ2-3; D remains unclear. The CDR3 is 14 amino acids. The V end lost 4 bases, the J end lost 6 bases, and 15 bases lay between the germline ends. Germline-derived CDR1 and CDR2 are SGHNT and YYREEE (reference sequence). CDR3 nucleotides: TGTGCCAGCAGCCTGGCGGTAGCAGATGATACGCAGTATTTT. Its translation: CASSLAVADDTQYF.

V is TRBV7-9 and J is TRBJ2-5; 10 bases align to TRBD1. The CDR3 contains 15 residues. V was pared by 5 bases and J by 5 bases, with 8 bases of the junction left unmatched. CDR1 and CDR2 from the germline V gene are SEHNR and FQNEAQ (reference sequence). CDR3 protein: CASSPRDRGVETQYF. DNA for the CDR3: TGTGCCAGCAGCCCTCGGGACAGGGGAGTGGAGACCCAGTACTTC. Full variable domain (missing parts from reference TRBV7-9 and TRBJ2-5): DTGVSQNPRHKITKRGQNVTFRCDPISEHNRLYWYRQTLGQGPEFLTYFQNEAQLEKSRLLSDRFSAERPKGSFSTLEIQRTEQGDSAMYLCASSPRDRGVETQYFGPGTRLLVL.

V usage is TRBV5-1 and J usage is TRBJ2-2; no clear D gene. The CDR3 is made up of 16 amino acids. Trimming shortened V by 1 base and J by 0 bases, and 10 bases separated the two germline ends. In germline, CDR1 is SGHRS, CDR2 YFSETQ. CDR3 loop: CASSLQAAANTGELFF. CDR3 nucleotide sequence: TGCGCCAGCAGCTTGCAGGCAGCTGCGAACACCGGGGAGCTGTTTTTT.

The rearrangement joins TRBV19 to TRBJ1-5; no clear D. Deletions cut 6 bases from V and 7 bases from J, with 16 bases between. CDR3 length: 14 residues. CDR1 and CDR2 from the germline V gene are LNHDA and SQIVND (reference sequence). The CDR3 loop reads CASSSGSAIQPQHF. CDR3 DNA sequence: TGTGCCAGTAGCTCCGGGTCAGCAATCCAGCCCCAGCATTTT.

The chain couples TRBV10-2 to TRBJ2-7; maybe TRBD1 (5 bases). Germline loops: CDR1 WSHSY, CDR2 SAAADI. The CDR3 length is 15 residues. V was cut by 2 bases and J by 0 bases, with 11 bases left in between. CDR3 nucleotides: TGCGCCAGCAGTGAGCCTGCAGGGCCCTCCTACGAGCAGTACTTC. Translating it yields CASSEPAGPSYEQYF.

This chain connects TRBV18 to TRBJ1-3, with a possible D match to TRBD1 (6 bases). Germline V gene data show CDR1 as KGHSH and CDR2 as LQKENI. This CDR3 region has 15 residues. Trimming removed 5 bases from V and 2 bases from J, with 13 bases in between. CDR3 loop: CASSSSSGAGNTIYF. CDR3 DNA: TGTGCCAGCTCATCTTCCTCAGGGGCTGGAAACACCATATATTTT.

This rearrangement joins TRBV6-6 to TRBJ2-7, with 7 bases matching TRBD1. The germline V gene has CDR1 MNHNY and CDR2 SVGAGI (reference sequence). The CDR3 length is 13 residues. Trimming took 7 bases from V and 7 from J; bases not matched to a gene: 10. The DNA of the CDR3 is TGTGCCAGCACAGGGGGTCGCGTCTCTGAGCAGTACTTC. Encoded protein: CASTGGRVSEQYF.

The CDR3: CASSLPEWTSGAWYEQYF. The CDR3 DNA is TGTGCCAGCAGCTTGCCGGAGTGGACTAGCGGGGCGTGGTACGAGCAGTACTTC. J is TRBJ2-7 and V is TRBV5-8; 12 positions agree with TRBD2. Germline V lookup: CDR1 SGHTS, CDR2 YDEGEE. Losses at the gene ends were 1 base for V and 4 bases for J; bases not matched to a gene: 12. This CDR3 spans 18 amino acids.

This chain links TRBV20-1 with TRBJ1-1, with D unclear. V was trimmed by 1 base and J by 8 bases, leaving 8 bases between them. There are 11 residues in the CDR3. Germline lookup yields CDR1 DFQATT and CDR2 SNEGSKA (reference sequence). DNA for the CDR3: TGCAGTGCTAGAGTACGAGCCGAAGCTTTCTTT. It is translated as CSARVRAEAFF.

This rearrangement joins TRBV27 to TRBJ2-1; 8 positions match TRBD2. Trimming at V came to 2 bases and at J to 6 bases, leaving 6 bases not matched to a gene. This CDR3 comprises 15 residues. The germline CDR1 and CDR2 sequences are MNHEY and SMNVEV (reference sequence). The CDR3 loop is CASSLRGGNGNEQFF. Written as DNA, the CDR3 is TGTGCCAGCAGTTTACGGGGGGGCAACGGCAATGAGCAGTTCTTC.

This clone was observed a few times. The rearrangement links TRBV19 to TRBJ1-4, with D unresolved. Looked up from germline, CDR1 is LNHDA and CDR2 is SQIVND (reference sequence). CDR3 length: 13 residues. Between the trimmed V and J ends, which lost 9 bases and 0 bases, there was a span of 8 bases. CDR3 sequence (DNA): TGTGCCAGCAGGAGGACAACTAATGAAAAACTGTTTTTT. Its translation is CASRRTTNEKLFF.

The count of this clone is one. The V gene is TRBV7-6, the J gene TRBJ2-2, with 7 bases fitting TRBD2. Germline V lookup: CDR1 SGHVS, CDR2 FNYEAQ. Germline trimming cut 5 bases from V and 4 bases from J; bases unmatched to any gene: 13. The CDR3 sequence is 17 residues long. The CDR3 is CASSPLLASGTTGELFF. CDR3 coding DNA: TGTGCCAGCAGCCCCCTCCTGGCTAGCGGCACCACCGGGGAGCTGTTTTTT.

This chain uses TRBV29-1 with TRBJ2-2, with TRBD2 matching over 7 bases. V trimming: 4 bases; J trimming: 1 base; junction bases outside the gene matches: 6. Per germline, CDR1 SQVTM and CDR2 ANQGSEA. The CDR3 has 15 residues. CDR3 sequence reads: CSVALAGVNTGELFF. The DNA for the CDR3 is TGCAGCGTTGCCCTTGCGGGGGTGAACACCGGGGAGCTGTTTTTT.

This CDR3 is CASTGGYQETQYF. In nucleotides, the CDR3 is TGTGCCAGTACTGGGGGGTACCAAGAGACCCAGTACTTC. The V gene is TRBV19, the J gene TRBJ2-5; perhaps TRBD2 as D (6 bases). The V gene's germline CDR1 is LNHDA and CDR2 SQIVND (reference sequence). V lost 7 bases and J 0 bases, leaving 9 bases between the germline ends. The CDR3 runs 13 residues.

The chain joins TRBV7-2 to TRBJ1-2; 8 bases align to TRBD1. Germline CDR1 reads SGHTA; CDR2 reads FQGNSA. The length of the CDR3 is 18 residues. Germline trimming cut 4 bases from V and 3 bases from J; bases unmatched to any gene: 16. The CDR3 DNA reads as TGTGCCAGCAGCTCTTTCGTTGGATCCGGGACAGGCTACTATGGCTACACCTTC. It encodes CASSSFVGSGTGYYGYTF.

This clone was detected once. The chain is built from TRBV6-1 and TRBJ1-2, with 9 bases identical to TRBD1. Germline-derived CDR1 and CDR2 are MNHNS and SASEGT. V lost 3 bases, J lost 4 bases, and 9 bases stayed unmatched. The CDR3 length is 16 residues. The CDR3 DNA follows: TGTGCCAGCAGTGATTTGGGGGACAGGGTTGGCTATGGCTACACCTTC. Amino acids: CASSDLGDRVGYGYTF.

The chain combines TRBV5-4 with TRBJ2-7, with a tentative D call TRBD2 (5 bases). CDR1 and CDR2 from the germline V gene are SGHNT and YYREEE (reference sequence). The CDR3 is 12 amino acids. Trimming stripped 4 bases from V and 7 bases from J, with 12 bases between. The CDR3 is CASSQPGMEQYF. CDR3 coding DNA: TGTGCCAGCAGCCAACCCGGGATGGAGCAGTACTTC. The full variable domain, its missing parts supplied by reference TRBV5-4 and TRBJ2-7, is ETGVTQSPTHLIKTRGQQVTLRCSSQSGHNTVSWYQQALGQGPQFIFQYYREEENGRGNFPPRFSGLQFPNYSSELNVNALELDDSALYLCASSQPGMEQYFGPGTRLTVT.

The CDR3: CASSLGQNYGYTF. In nucleotides, the CDR3 is TGTGCCAGCAGCTTAGGTCAGAACTATGGCTACACCTTC. V usage is TRBV7-6 and J usage is TRBJ1-2; D not certain. The CDR3 totals 13 residues. Germline lookup yields CDR1 SGHVS and CDR2 FNYEAQ. Trimming pared 1 base from V and 2 bases from J, leaving 5 bases between.

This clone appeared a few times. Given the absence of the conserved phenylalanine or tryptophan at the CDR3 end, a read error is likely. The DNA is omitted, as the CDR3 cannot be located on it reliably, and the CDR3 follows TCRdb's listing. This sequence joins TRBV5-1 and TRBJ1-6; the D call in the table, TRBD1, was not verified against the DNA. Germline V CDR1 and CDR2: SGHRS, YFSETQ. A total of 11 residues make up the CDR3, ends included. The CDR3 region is CATPPVQGRRG.

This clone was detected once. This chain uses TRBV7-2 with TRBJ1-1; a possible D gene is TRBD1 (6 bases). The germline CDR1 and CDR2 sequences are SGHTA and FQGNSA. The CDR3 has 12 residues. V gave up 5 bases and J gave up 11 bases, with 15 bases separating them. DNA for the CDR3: TGTGCCAGCAGCCTCACAGGGCTGGGGGCTTTCTTT. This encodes CASSLTGLGAFF.

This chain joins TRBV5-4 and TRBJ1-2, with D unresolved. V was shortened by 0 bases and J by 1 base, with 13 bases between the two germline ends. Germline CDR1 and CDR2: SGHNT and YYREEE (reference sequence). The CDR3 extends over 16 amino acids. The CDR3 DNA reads TGTGCCAGCAGCTTGGGCAGACTCGGGATTAACTATGGCTACACCTTC. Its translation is CASSLGRLGINYGYTF.

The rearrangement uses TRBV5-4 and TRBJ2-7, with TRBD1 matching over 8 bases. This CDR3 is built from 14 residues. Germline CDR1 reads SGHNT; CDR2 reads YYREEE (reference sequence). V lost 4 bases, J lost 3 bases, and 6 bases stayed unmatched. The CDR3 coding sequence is TGTGCCAGCAGCAAAGGGACAGGCGGCTACGAGCAGTACTTC. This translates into CASSKGTGGYEQYF. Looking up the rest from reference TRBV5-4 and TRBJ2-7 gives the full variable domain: ETGVTQSPTHLIKTRGQQVTLRCSSQSGHNTVSWYQQALGQGPQFIFQYYREEENGRGNFPPRFSGLQFPNYSSELNVNALELDDSALYLCASSKGTGGYEQYFGPGTRLTVT.

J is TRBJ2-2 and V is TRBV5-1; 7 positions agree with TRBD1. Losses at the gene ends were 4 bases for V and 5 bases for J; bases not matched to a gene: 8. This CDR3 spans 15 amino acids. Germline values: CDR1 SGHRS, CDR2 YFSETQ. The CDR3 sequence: CASSRDSFTTGELFF. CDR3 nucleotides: TGCGCCAGCAGCCGGGACAGCTTCACGACCGGGGAGCTGTTTTTT.

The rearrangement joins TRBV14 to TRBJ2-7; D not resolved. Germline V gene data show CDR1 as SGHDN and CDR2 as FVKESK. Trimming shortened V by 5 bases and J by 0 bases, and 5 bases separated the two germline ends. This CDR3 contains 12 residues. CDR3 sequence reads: CASSTSSYEQYF. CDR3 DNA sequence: TGTGCCAGCAGCACGAGCTCCTACGAGCAGTACTTC.

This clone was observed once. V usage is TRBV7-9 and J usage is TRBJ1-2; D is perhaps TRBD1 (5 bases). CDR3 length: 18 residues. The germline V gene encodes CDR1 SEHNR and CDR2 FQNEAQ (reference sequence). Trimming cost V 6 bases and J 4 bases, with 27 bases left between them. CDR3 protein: CASSPGWVKQYQVYGYTF. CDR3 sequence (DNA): TGTGCCAGCAGTCCAGGGTGGGTTAAACAGTATCAAGTCTATGGCTACACCTTC.

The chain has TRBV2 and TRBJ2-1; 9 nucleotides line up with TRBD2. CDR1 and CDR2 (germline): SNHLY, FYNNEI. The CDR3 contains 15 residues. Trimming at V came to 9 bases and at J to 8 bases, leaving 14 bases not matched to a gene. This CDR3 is CASVPAGGIGHEQFF. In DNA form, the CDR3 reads TGTGCCAGTGTCCCCGCGGGGGGGATCGGCCATGAGCAGTTCTTC.